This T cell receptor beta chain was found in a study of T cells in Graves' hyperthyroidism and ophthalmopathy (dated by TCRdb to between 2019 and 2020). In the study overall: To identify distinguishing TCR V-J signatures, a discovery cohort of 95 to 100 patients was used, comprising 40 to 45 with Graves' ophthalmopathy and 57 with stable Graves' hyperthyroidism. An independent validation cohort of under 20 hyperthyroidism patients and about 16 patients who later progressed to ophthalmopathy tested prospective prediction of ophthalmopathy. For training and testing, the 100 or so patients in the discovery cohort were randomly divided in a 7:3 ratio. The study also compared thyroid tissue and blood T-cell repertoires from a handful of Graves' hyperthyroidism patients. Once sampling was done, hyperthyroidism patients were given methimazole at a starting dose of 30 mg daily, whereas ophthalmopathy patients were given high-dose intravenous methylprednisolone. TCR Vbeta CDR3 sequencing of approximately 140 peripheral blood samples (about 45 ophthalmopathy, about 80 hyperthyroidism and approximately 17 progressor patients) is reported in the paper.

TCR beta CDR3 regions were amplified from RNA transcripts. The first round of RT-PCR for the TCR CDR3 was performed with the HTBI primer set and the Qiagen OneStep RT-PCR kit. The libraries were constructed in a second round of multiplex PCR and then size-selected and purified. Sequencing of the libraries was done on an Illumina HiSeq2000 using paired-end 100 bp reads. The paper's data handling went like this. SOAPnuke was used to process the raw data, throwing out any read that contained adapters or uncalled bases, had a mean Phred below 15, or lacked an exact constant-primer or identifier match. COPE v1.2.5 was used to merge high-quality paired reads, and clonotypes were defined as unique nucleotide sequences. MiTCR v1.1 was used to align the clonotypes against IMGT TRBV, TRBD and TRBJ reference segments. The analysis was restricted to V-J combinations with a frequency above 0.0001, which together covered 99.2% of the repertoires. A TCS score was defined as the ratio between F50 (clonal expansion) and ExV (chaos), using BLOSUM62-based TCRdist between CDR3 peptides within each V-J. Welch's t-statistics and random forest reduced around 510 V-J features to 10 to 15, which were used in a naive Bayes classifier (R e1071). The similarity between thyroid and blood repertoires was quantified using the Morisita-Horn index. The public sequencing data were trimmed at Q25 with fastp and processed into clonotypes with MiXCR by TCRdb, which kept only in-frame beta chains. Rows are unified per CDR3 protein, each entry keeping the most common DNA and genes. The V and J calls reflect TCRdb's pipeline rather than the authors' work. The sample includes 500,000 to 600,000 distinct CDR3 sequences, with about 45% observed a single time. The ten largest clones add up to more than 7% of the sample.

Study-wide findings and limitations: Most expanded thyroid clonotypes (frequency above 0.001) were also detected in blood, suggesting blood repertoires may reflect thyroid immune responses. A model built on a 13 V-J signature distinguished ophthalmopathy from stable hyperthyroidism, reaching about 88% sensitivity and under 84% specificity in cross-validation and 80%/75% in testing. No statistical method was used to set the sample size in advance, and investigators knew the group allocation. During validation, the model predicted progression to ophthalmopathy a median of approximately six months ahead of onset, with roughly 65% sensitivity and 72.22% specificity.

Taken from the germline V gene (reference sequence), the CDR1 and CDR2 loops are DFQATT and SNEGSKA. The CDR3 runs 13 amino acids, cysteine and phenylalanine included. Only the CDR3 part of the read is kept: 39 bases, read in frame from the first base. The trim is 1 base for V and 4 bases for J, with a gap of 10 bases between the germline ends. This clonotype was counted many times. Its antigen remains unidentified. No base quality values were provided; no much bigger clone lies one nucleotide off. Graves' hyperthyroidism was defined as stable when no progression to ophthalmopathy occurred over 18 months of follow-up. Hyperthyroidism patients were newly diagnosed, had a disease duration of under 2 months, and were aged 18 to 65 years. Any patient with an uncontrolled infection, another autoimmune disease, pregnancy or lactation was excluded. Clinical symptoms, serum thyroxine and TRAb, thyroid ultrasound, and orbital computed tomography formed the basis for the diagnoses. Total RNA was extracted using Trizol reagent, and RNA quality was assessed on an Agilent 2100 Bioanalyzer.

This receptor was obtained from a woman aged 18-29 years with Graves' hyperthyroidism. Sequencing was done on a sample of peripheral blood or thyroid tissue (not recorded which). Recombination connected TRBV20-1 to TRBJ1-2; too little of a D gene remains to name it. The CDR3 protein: CSARVSLAYGYTF. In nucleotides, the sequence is TGCAGTGCTAGAGTCAGCTTAGCCTATGGCTACACCTTC.